This T cell receptor (beta chain) was sequenced during a study of PD-1 blockade in classical Hodgkin lymphoma. Study-wide points: Compared with baseline, CD4+ but not CD8+ TCR diversity had risen significantly by C4D1.

CDR1 and CDR2 from the germline V gene are SEHNR and FQNEAQ (reference sequence). The CDR3 has 15 residues. After autologous stem cell transplantation all patients relapsed, and prior brentuximab vedotin exposure differed between cohorts. In the case of this clone: No antigen is known for it.

TCRdb's copy holds only in-frame clones and misses some; the assay was immunoSEQ multiplex PCR. The repertoire holds 37,000 or so clones, with just over 85% as singletons. The chain employs TRBV7-9 and TRBJ2-5, with TRBD2 identical over 11 bases. The DNA end is a closer match to TRBJ2-7, so the J assignment may be wrong. The sequence was collected from a human donor with classical Hodgkin lymphoma. The starting material was peripheral blood mononuclear cells (PBMCs), obtained before the second cycle of nivolumab. The DNA for the CDR3 is TGTGCCAGCAGTACGGGACTAGCGGCAGTCAACGAGCAGTACTTC. As protein: CASSTGLAAVNEQYF.